This T cell receptor (beta chain) derives from a study of PD-1 blockade in classical Hodgkin lymphoma. Study-level results: Similar baseline diversity was found in complete responders and newly diagnosed patients.

This clone has only a few counts. The antigen remains unidentified. The junction differs from germline at one of its ends, possibly a read error. Measured with immunoSEQ multiplex PCR; TCRdb has only the in-frame clones, and not every one. This sample carries about 10,000 clones, 75% to 80% of them seen once, and the ten largest clones take less than 30%. The CDR3 is made up of 15 amino acids. CDR1 SSHAT and CDR2 FNYEAQ come from the germline V gene (reference sequence). Exposure to brentuximab vedotin varied, and each patient had relapsed following autologous stem cell transplantation. Complete response, partial response or progressive disease was each patient's best response.

Source: peripheral blood mononuclear cells (PBMCs), taken at baseline. The TCR was taken from a human donor with classical Hodgkin lymphoma. The chain uses TRBV7-7 and TRBJ2-5; 8 nucleotides agree with TRBD1. CDR3 in DNA: TGTGCTAGCAGCTTAGGACAGGGTAAACAAGAGACCCAGTACTTC. Its translation is CASSLGQGKQETQYF.